The present T cell receptor (beta chain) was sequenced within a study of T-cell memory formation after mild COVID-19. On this clonotype: What it binds is unknown.

The germline gives CDR1 SGHTA, CDR2 FQGNSA. CDR3 length: 13 residues. V shed 3 bases and J shed 4 bases, with 9 bases lying between them. From the 5' RACE reads, TCRdb called clonotypes with MiXCR, one entry per CDR3 protein. The sample carries roughly 180,000 distinct CDR3 sequences, about 18% recorded once. Regarding the study as a whole: Some clones that responded turned up in pre-infection memory, which suggests that cross-reactive memory joined in.

Input material: PBMCs or a T cell subset sorted from them (not recorded which). The origin of this receptor is a man aged 18 to 30 who had mild COVID-19 (a few samples of this study predate the infection). Cell type and time point are not known. V is TRBV7-2 and J is TRBJ1-2, with D unresolved. CDR3 nucleotide sequence: TGTGCCAGCAGCTTTTCAGCCGGCTATGGCTACACCTTC. Its protein is CASSFSAGYGYTF.